The text below deals with one TCR beta chain. The data were obtained in a study of blood T cell repertoires in COVID-19. Study as a whole: Acute-phase and convalescent COVID-19 samples originated in the United States, Italy and Spain.

With V trimmed by 0 bases and J by 5 bases, 11 bases remained unmatched. This CDR3 has 17 residues. Germline CDR1 GTSNPN, CDR2 SVGIG (reference sequence). Original processing methods: Amplification of reference gene primers provided the estimated nucleated cell counts. Some clones are missing from TCRdb's copy, which holds only in-frame ones; the method was immunoSEQ multiplex PCR. D and trimming were read from the DNA, whereas the V and J calls and clone size are those reported in that table. The table lists about 290,000 clones, around 90% of them singletons. This receptor was identified in a woman in her forties who had recovered from COVID-19. V usage is TRBV30 and J usage is TRBJ2-7; 12 bases fit TRBD2. The specimen sequenced was PBMCs or T cells enriched from blood (not recorded which). CDR3 protein: CAWSVELAGGRYHEQYF. CDR3 sequence (DNA): TGTGCCTGGAGTGTAGAGCTAGCGGGGGGGCGTTACCACGAGCAGTACTTC. Supplemented by reference TRBV30 and TRBJ2-7, the full variable domain reads SQTIHQWPATLVQPVGSPLSLECTVEGTSNPNLYWYRQAAGRGLQLLFYSVGIGQISSEVPQNLSASRPQDRQFILSSKKLLLSDSGFYLCAWSVELAGGRYHEQYFGPGTRLTVT.